The 13 T cell receptor beta chains below were found in one sample sequenced in a study of beta chain features in type 1 diabetes. Findings and limits, study-wide: Type 1 diabetes patients showed a moderate but significant shortening of TCRB CDR3s in all four CD4+ subsets.

The isolated RNA, all of it, was reverse transcribed, so expressed TCRB transcripts were what got sequenced. Measured with immunoSEQ multiplex PCR; TCRdb has only the in-frame clones, and not every one. The profile shows nearly 700,000 clones, 10% to 15% of them singletons. These TCRs' antigens remain unknown. Sequencing was done on a sample of naive CD4+ T cells from blood. These receptor sequences come from a man younger than 35 with type 1 diabetes.

This clone was detected a few times. The genes are TRBV18 and TRBJ2-3, with D unresolved. Between the trimmed V and J ends, which lost 6 bases and 4 bases, there was a span of 17 bases. Per germline, CDR1 KGHSH and CDR2 LQKENI. The CDR3 totals 15 residues. DNA of the CDR3: TGTGCCAGCTCCACGACGGAGATAAGCCCAGATACGCAGTATTTT. Amino acids: CASSTTEISPDTQYF.

The chain joins TRBV2 to TRBJ1-2, with 8 bases aligning to TRBD1. V lost 7 bases, J lost 8 bases, and 9 bases stayed unmatched. Germline CDR1 SNHLY, CDR2 FYNNEI. CDR3 length: 13 residues. Here the CDR3 DNA reads TGTGCCAGCAACGGACAGGGATTTAGCGGCTACACCTTC. Amino acid sequence: CASNGQGFSGYTF.

This chain joins TRBV4-2 and TRBJ1-4; 11 bases are shared with TRBD1. This CDR3 is built from 14 residues. V dropped 3 bases and J dropped 6; count of bases not matched to a gene: 0. Germline V gives CDR1 LGHNA, CDR2 YNFKEQ. The CDR3 here is CASSQGQGDEKLFF. As DNA, the CDR3 is TGTGCCAGCAGCCAGGGACAGGGGGATGAAAAACTGTTTTTT.

The chain recombines TRBV5-4 with TRBJ2-7; D possibly corresponds to TRBD1 (5 bases). This CDR3 has 14 amino acids. The germline V gene has CDR1 SGHNT and CDR2 YYREEE (reference sequence). Trimming pared 3 bases from V and 4 bases from J, leaving 14 bases between. CDR3 coding DNA: TGTGCCAGCAGCTACGAACAGGTGGGGTACGAGCAGTACTTC. It encodes CASSYEQVGYEQYF.

This clone was found a few times. The chain uses TRBV29-1 and TRBJ2-2, with D hard to call. The CDR3 runs to 12 residues. V gave up 7 bases and J gave up 5 bases, with 11 bases separating them. The V gene's germline CDR1 is SQVTM and CDR2 ANQGSEA. The CDR3 loop is CSATASTGELFF. The DNA of the CDR3 is TGCAGCGCCACAGCATCAACCGGGGAGCTGTTTTTT.

This rearrangement joins TRBV21-1 to TRBJ1-2. TRBV21-1 is given as a pseudogene. The CDR3 covers 15 residues. Written as DNA, the CDR3 is TGTGCCAGCAGCCGCATACGGCCGTGTTCGATGGGCTACACCTTC. Translation: CASSRIRPCSMGYTF.

The CDR3 region is CATSGGFSTDTQYF. CDR3 DNA sequence: TGTGCCACCAGCGGTGGCTTTAGCACAGATACGCAGTATTTT. The V and J genes are TRBV15 and TRBJ2-3, with D uncertain. This CDR3 has 14 amino acids. The germline V gene has CDR1 LNHNV and CDR2 YYDKDF (reference sequence). V was pared by 5 bases and J by 0 bases, with 9 bases between. The full variable domain, in which reference TRBV15 and TRBJ2-3 provide the parts outside the CDR3, is DAMVIQNPRYQVTQFGKPVTLSCSQTLNHNVMYWYQQKSSQAPKLLFHYYDKDFNNEADTPDNFQSRRPNTSFCFLDIRSPGLGDTAMYLCATSGGFSTDTQYFGPGTRLTVL.

The chain recombines TRBV5-1 with TRBJ2-1; 8 bases agree with TRBD2. The germline V gene has CDR1 SGHRS and CDR2 YFSETQ. The V segment lost 3 bases and the J segment 6 bases; nucleotides outside the gene matches: 8. The CDR3 has 15 residues. As DNA, the CDR3 is TGCGCCAGCAGCTCAACTAGCGGCCTCGGCAATGAGCAGTTCTTC. Its translation is CASSSTSGLGNEQFF.

The chain couples TRBV30 to TRBJ1-2; D is unresolved. Looked up from germline, CDR1 is GTSNPN and CDR2 is SVGIG (reference sequence). V was shortened by 7 bases and J by 4 bases, with 13 bases between the two germline ends. This CDR3 spans 12 amino acids. CDR3 region: CALAWRGYGYTF. CDR3 DNA: TGTGCCTTAGCGTGGCGCGGCTATGGCTACACCTTC.

This clone was seen a few times. The V and J genes are TRBV4-2 and TRBJ2-3; D possibly uses TRBD1 or TRBD2 (5 bases each). The germline V and J ends were trimmed by 4 bases and 3 bases, with 11 bases remaining between them. This CDR3 is built from 14 residues. Germline V gene lookup returns CDR1 LGHNA and CDR2 YNFKEQ. CDR3 nucleotides: TGTGCCAGCAGCCGCGGTGAGGGGACAGATACGCAGTATTTT. Amino acid sequence: CASSRGEGTDTQYF.

This clone was observed a few times. This chain uses TRBV10-3 with TRBJ2-3; either TRBD1 or TRBD2 may supply D (5 bases each). Trimming stripped 7 bases from V and 0 bases from J, with 14 bases between. The CDR3 contains 15 residues. CDR1 ENHRY and CDR2 SYGVKD come from the germline V gene. The CDR3 here is CAINGNGASTDTQYF. Here the CDR3 DNA reads TGTGCCATCAATGGGAACGGGGCTAGCACAGATACGCAGTATTTT.

This clone was detected a few times. This chain connects TRBV28 to TRBJ2-2; 7 nucleotides agree with TRBD1. Trimming removed 3 bases from V and 1 base from J; junction bases left unmatched: 2. CDR3 length equals 15 residues. Germline lookup yields CDR1 MDHEN and CDR2 SYDVKM. The chain's CDR3 is CASSLGQLNTGELFF. The DNA of the CDR3 is TGTGCCAGCAGTTTGGGACAGTTGAACACCGGGGAGCTGTTTTTT.

This clone has more than one count but fewer than ten. The rearrangement links TRBV10-3 to TRBJ1-1; perhaps TRBD1 as D (6 bases). Germline values: CDR1 ENHRY, CDR2 SYGVKD. The V end lost 2 bases, the J end lost 0 bases, and 10 bases lay between the germline ends. This CDR3 is 15 amino acids long. Here the CDR3 reads CAISENSGVNTEAFF. CDR3 sequence (DNA): TGTGCCATCAGTGAGAATTCAGGGGTGAACACTGAAGCTTTCTTT.